This record looks at one T cell receptor beta chain sequence and its context. The antigen is unknown. CDR3 size: 15 residues. Germline loops: CDR1 SNHLY, CDR2 FYNNEI. The J segment lost 4 bases and the V segment lost 8 bases, leaving 11 bases of the junction unmatched. HTBI primers from iRepertoire and Arm-PCR of CDR3 regions yielded the TCR beta libraries. Methods used by the authors: The study identified roughly 59 TRBV and about 13 TRBJ segments across samples. TCRdb used MiXCR to reprocess the multiplex PCR reads, holding one entry per CDR3 protein. These V and J calls originate from TCRdb's pipeline instead of the authors' own analysis. Of 440,000 or so distinct CDR3 sequences listed, over 15% are singletons. Regarding time point: newly diagnosed GD, antithyroid drugs for less than 3 months. Following extraction of RNA from PBMCs, that RNA was used to make the TCR library. The sample comes from a study of regulatory T cells in long-lasting Graves disease.

Study-level results: The work looked only at peripheral blood and did not look at thyroid tissue. Persistent disease exhibited a predilection for TRBV28, TRBJ1-2 and TRBJ2-5. Having only a small sample size may have limited accuracy.

These same records also appear under a second study, on T cells in Graves' hyperthyroidism and ophthalmopathy.

This chain links TRBV2 with TRBJ2-4, with 7 bases lining up with TRBD1. Sequenced material: peripheral blood mononuclear cells (PBMCs), taken at new diagnosis, from a patient treated with antithyroid drugs. This clonotype originated in a woman aged 25-40 years with Graves disease. The DNA of the CDR3 is TGTGCCAGCTCCCCGGACAGGTCAGCAAAAAACATTCAGTACTTC. Protein sequence: CASSPDRSAKNIQYF.